This T cell receptor (beta chain) originates from a study of blood T cells in healthy people across ages. Study-wide background: Per every two T cells, about one barcoded beta molecule was captured by template switching. Study-wide points: Observed TCR beta diversity showed a strong correlation with the percentage of naive T cells as measured by flow cytometry.

The germline V gene has CDR1 MNHEY and CDR2 SVGAGI. Between the trimmed V and J ends, which lost 2 bases and 1 base, there was a span of 9 bases. There are 15 residues in the CDR3. As concerns this clonotype: The antigen is unknown.

A J-beta primer mix and a sample-barcoded 5' primer were used in a second PCR of roughly 6 to 12 cycles. TCRdb analysed the 5' RACE reads with MiXCR anew, one entry per CDR3 protein. This table has some 1.5 million distinct CDR3 sequences, roughly two fifths appearing once. V gene TRBV6-5 combines with J gene TRBJ2-4, with a weak D call TRBD1 (5 bases). Input material: blood. This receptor was taken from a woman aged 18-29 years in good health. The chain's CDR3 is CASSYKGKAKNIQYF. In DNA, the CDR3 is TGTGCCAGCAGTTACAAGGGGAAGGCCAAAAACATTCAGTACTTC.